This entry concerns a single TCR beta chain. It lacks a known antigen. No much larger clone is present one base from it, and per-base qualities are unavailable. This sample is part of a study of shared clonotypes between healthy human individuals (dated by TCRdb to the early 2020s). Some background on the complete study: A couple of women and three men aged 18 to 49 years were included in the cohort. Per donor, leukapheresis produced somewhere between about 0.94 and 9 billion PBMCs. Blood TCR repertoires of 5 or 6 healthy adults were deeply sequenced to estimate repertoire size and the extent of clonotype sharing between individuals. To increase sequencing depth and limit assay-specific biases, different laboratories used diverse techniques to prepare libraries and sequence TCR repertoires. For each donor, three plates each were used for CD4 naive and CD4 memory, two plates were used for CD8 naive, and one plate was used for CD8 memory.

Study-level results and caveats: Estimated clonotype richness was generally larger for naive than for memory subsets. Pairwise subsampling led to the expectation that sequencing depth would affect the degree of clonotype sharing among donors. Rarefaction of sorted-subset datasets indicated incomplete sequencing despite the large sequencing depth. Sharing across a few donors was observed for around 5% of naive CD4, about 3.2% of naive CD8, about 2.3% of memory CD4, and around 0.4% of memory CD8 clonotypes. Sampling was restricted to blood, and TCR repertoires in tissue are likely to differ from TCR repertoires in blood. Because the study included only a small number of donors, the genetic and exposure-history diversity represented was limited. Clonotypes shared by all four sorted-subset donors showed higher generation probabilities than non-shared clonotypes.

TCR CDR3 regions were amplified from genomic DNA by multiplex PCR using the deep immunoSEQ assay. Genomic DNA extracted from each cell subset was distributed evenly over all wells of several immunoSEQ 96-well plates, and each plate served as one replicate. For sorted subsets, about 200 ng genomic DNA, equal to tens of thousands of T cell genomes, was loaded into each replicate PCR. Purified libraries were quantified with a Qubit 3.0 fluorometer, sized on a Bioanalyzer 2100, and re-quantified with the KAPA Library Quantification kit. Every immunoSEQ 96-well plate was sequenced on a dedicated single-read 150-cycle Illumina NextSeq 550 flow cell. Processing in the source paper ran as follows. Because only junctional sequences without quality scores were contained in the immunoSEQ output, filtering matching that applied to full-length reads could not be performed. Sequences were annotated with PyIR, a Python wrapper for IgBLAST v1.9, and V/J genes and CDR3 were assigned using IMGT germline references. Reads were removed for weak V/J assignments (E-value above 1e-6), missing CDR3, stop codons, out-of-frame junctions, or ambiguous translated residues. V3J clonotypes were defined as sequences sharing an identical inferred V gene, J gene, and CDR3 amino acid sequence. Percentage overlap between repertoires was computed as shared unique clonotypes divided by the size of the smaller repertoire. RTK rarefaction, the Chao1 estimator, and Recon v2.1 estimates of unobserved clonotypes were used to assess repertoire richness. Generation probabilities for all TCRbeta clonotypes obtained by the gDNA method from a few donors were computed using OLGA. TCRdb re-hosts the immuneACCESS table, in-frame sequences only. Its copies lack some clones; in the studies checked, an unresolved V gene accounts for under half of them, and the cause for the rest is not known. The D gene and trimming were derived from the DNA, and the V and J assignments and clone size from that table. The sample contains hundreds of thousands of clones, less than 80% of them found a single time. Of the sample, around 1.8% falls within the top ten clones.

V is cut back by 6 bases and J by 4 bases, with 5 bases in the junction unmatched. The CDR3 spans 13 residues, from the cysteine through the phenylalanine. Just CDR3 DNA is preserved here, 39 bases in frame from base 1. The germline V gene (reference sequence) yields MNHEY for CDR1 and SMNVEV for CDR2. The donors were healthy, HIV-negative adults who had no recently reported acute infections or vaccinations. All donors were Caucasian adults living in Nashville, Tennessee, USA. Magnetic negative selection was used to enrich CD4+ T cells, after which naive cells were positively selected on CD45RA and the negative fraction became the memory subset. Blood was collected by leukapheresis, and PBMCs were isolated by Ficoll-Histopaque density gradient centrifugation and then cryopreserved in liquid nitrogen vapor phase. Purity and quantity of every magnetically sorted T cell population were checked by analytical flow cytometry. From each sorted fraction, genomic DNA was isolated and quantified by UV absorbance on a Nanodrop 2000c.

This sequence originates from a woman in her 30s in good health. Rearrangement joined TRBV27 to TRBJ2-7; TRBD2 fits 8 bases in the junction. Input material: memory CD4+ T cells sorted from blood. The cell subset or site label of this sample denotes: CD45RA-negative fraction. DNA sequence: TGTGCCAGCAGGCGGAGCGGGGGATACGAGCAGTACTTC. Its coded protein is CASRRSGGYEQYF.